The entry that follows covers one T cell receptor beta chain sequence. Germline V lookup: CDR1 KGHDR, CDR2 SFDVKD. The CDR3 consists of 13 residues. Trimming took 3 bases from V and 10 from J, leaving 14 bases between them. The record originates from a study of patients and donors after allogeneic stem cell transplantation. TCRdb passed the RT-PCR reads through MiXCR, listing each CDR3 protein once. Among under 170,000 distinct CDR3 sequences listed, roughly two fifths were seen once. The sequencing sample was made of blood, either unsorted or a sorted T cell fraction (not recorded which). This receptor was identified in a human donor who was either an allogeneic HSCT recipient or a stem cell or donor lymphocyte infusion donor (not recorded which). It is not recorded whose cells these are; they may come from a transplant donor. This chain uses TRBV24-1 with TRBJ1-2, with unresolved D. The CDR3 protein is CATSDHLRGDYTF. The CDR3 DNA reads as TGTGCCACCAGTGATCACCTGCGCGGGGACTACACCTTC.